The rows below give T cell receptor beta chains drawn from one sample of a study of technical replicates of blood from four donors. Data came from immunoSEQ multiplex PCR; TCRdb stores just in-frame clones and leaves some out. The table includes 50,000 to 60,000 clones, around 92% detected once. Sequencing was done on a sample of PBMCs. The source is a human donor in good health. Some clones in this sample may be carry-over from other donors' samples. Each CDR3 is given with its conserved first and last residue. A D gene is named only where the DNA matches it firmly. The listing skips clone size in some rows; elsewhere it reads once, few, many or a size class.

cdr3_nt | cdr3_aa | cdr3_length | clone_size | j_call | d_call | v_call
TGCGCCAGCAGTCCCGGGGTGACTGAAGCTTTCTTT | CASSPGVTEAFF | 12 | few | TRBJ1-1 | . | TRBV10-2
TGTGCCAGCAGCGTAGATATAGCGGGAGGGCCATTGTTTGAGCAGTTCTTC | CASSVDIAGGPLFEQFF | 17 | . | TRBJ2-1 | TRBD2 | TRBV9
TGTGCCAGCAGCCAAGAATTGAGGACAGGTGGGATCTACGAGCAGTACTTC | CASSQELRTGGIYEQYF | 17 | . | TRBJ2-7 | TRBD1 | TRBV4-2
TGTGCCAGCAGCCGAACAGGGAGCTCTGGGGCCAACGTCCTGACTTTC | CASSRTGSSGANVLTF | 16 | . | TRBJ2-6 | . | TRBV4-2
TGCGCCAGCAGTTACGCCGGGACAGGCTATGGCTACACCTTC | CASSYAGTGYGYTF | 14 | . | TRBJ1-2 | TRBD1 | TRBV5-1
TGTGCCAGCACCAAAACGGACTATGGCTACACCTTC | CASTKTDYGYTF | 12 | . | TRBJ1-2 | . | TRBV6-5
TGCGCCAGCAGCCAAGACCTTAGACAGGGGGCAGAAGGGTTT | CASSQDLRQGAEGF | 14 | . | TRBJ2-3 | TRBD1 | TRBV4-3
TGCAGCGTTGCCCTCGGCGGGGGTATCTACGAGCAGTACTTC | CSVALGGGIYEQYF | 14 | . | TRBJ2-7 | TRBD2 | TRBV29-1
TGTGCCAGCAGCCAGAAGGGGCGGGAGGGCACTGAAGCTTTCTTT | CASSQKGREGTEAFF | 15 | . | TRBJ1-1 | . | TRBV5-5
TGTGCCAGCGGACAGAGATATAATTCACCCCTCCACTTT | CASGQRYNSPLHF | 13 | . | TRBJ1-6 | . | TRBV7-2
TGTGCCAGCAGCCCGGGGCTAGCGGGAGTGACCAAAAACATTCAGTACTTC | CASSPGLAGVTKNIQYF | 17 | . | TRBJ2-4 | TRBD2 | TRBV13
TGTGCCAGCAGCTTGTATCCAGGGGGTTTTATCTACGAGCAGTACTTC | CASSLYPGGFIYEQYF | 16 | . | TRBJ2-7 | TRBD1 | TRBV5-5
TGCGCCAGCAAGCTAAGTGTTAGCTCCTATAATTCACCCCTCCACTTT | CASKLSVSSYNSPLHF | 16 | . | TRBJ1-6 | . | TRBV23-1
TGCGCCAGCGGTACTTTGAGGGCTGGGGCCAACGTCCTGACTTTC | CASGTLRAGANVLTF | 15 | . | TRBJ2-6 | . | TRBV4-3
TGTGCCAGCAGCTTATACAGATCGAACAATGAGCAGTTCTTC | CASSLYRSNNEQFF | 14 | . | TRBJ2-1 | . | TRBV7-2
TGTGCCAGCAGCATGTATGCTAGCGGGAGTTTCCACGAGCAGTACTTC | CASSMYASGSFHEQYF | 16 | . | TRBJ2-7 | TRBD2 | TRBV7-8
TGTGCCAGCTCACGTGGACAGGGATTAGCCTATGGCTACACCTTC | CASSRGQGLAYGYTF | 15 | . | TRBJ1-2 | TRBD1 | TRBV18
TGTGCCAGTACTACACACAGGACTGAAGCTTTCTTT | CASTTHRTEAFF | 12 | . | TRBJ1-1 | . | TRBV6-1
TGTGCCAGCTCACCATCGGAGAACTATGGCTACACCTTC | CASSPSENYGYTF | 13 | . | TRBJ1-2 | . | TRBV18
TGTGCCAGCAGCTTCACAGGGGGGGCAACTAATGAAAAACTGTTTTTT | CASSFTGGATNEKLFF | 16 | . | TRBJ1-4 | TRBD1 | TRBV7-9